This T cell receptor (beta chain) was observed in a study of T cell repertoires in cytomegalovirus infection. Study conclusions and caveats: Clonotypes of TCR beta that were HLA-C-restricted and CMV-specific dominated the ex vivo response.

TCRdb re-analysed the reads in MiXCR, keeping a single row per CDR3 protein. There are about 920,000 distinct CDR3 sequences in the sample; around a third occur only once, and more than 12% lies in the top ten. Per the germline V gene, CDR1 is LNHNV and CDR2 is YYDKDF (reference sequence). Trimming cost V 5 bases and J 8 bases, with 18 bases left between them. The CDR3 is made up of 14 amino acids. In its sample, this clonotype was seen a few times. Its specificity is unknown. The material sequenced was cultured CD8+ T cells from PBMCs, taken from culture after CMV antigen stimulation. The chain couples TRBV15 to TRBJ1-2; D call uncertain. This sequence was found in a human donor in good health (CMV status not recorded). Some clones in this sample may be carry-over from other donors' samples. The DNA of the CDR3 is TGTGCCACCAGCCTCTATGACATATACAACGGCTACACCTTC. Protein: CATSLYDIYNGYTF.